Listed below are T cell receptor beta chains from one sample, sequenced in a study of shared T cell receptors in the human thymus. Sequencing used immunoSEQ multiplex PCR; TCRdb keeps in-frame clones, though not all of them. This sample has roughly 410,000 clones; approximately 95% occur once, and the top ten carry about 0.02%. Sequencing was carried out using thymocytes. These receptors were collected from a human donor. CDR3s include the opening cysteine and the closing phenylalanine or tryptophan. Fields, in order: D gene, J gene, clone size, V gene, CDR3 DNA, CDR3 protein. D genes are given only for firm matches. Some rows have no size entry. The others give once, few or many, or a class for an expanded clone.

TRBD1 | TRBJ2-7 | once | TRBV28 | TGTGCCAGCATTGGCAGGGGGTCCGAGCAGTACTTC | CASIGRGSEQYF
NA | TRBJ2-1 | NA | TRBV27 | TGTGCCAGCAGTTACCGGGATAACGATGAGCAGTTCTTC | CASSYRDNDEQFF
NA | TRBJ1-1 | NA | TRBV2 | TGTGCCAGCGGGGCCAGGGCGAACACTGAAGCTTTCTTT | CASGARANTEAFF
NA | TRBJ1-5 | NA | TRBV11-2 | TGTGCCAGCAGCTTAGGACCAGGGAGTCAGCCCCAGCATTTT | CASSLGPGSQPQHF
TRBD1 | TRBJ2-7 | NA | TRBV10-3 | TGTGCCACCGGAGCCCCTTACGGGACAGGGTTTGGCGAGCAGTACTTC | CATGAPYGTGFGEQYF
NA | TRBJ2-6 | NA | TRBV19 | TGTGCCAGTAGTATAGCCGGGCCCTGGGGTGGGGCCAACGTCCTGACTTTC | CASSIAGPWGGANVLTF
TRBD2 | TRBJ2-1 | NA | TRBV7-6 | TGTGCCAGCACCAAAGGGACTAGCGGTATAGTTTGTCCCTACAATGAGCAGTTCTTC | CASTKGTSGIVCPYNEQFF
TRBD2 | TRBJ2-2 | NA | TRBV7-9 | TGTGCCAGCAGCCCCGGACTAGCGGGAGGGGGTACCGGGGAGCTGTTTTTT | CASSPGLAGGGTGELFF
NA | TRBJ2-1 | NA | TRBV7-2 | TGTGCCAGCAGCTTCTCTATCAATGAGCAGTTCTTC | CASSFSINEQFF
NA | TRBJ1-1 | once | TRBV7-9 | TGTGCCAGCAGCTGCAACGGAACCATGAACACTGAAGCTTTCTTT | CASSCNGTMNTEAFF
NA | TRBJ2-2 | NA | TRBV27 | TGTGCCAGCAGTTACCCTACCGGGGAGCTGTTTTTT | CASSYPTGELFF
NA | TRBJ2-1 | once | TRBV29-1 | TGCAGCGTTGAAGGGTACAATGAGCAGTTCTTC | CSVEGYNEQFF
NA | TRBJ1-2 | NA | TRBV15 | TGTGCCACCAGCAGCCAGACAGGTTTCTATGGCTACACCTTC | CATSSQTGFYGYTF
NA | TRBJ2-1 | once | TRBV28 | TGTGCCAGCAGAGGTCGGGATCCTAGCTCCTACAATGAGCAGTTCTTC | CASRGRDPSSYNEQFF
TRBD2 | TRBJ2-5 | NA | TRBV7-2 | TGTGCCAGCAGATACGGACTAGCGGGAGCATCTGAGACCCAGTACTTC | CASRYGLAGASETQYF
NA | TRBJ1-2 | once | TRBV14 | TGTGCCAGCAGCCCCCGGACAGTAAACTATGGCTACACCTTC | CASSPRTVNYGYTF
NA | TRBJ2-1 | NA | TRBV27 | TGTGCCAGCAGGGAGGGGCCTTCTTTATACAATGAGCAGTTCTTC | CASREGPSLYNEQFF
NA | TRBJ2-3 | NA | TRBV5-6 | TGTGCCAGCTGTACAGGGTTGAGCACAGATACGCAGTATTTT | CASCTGLSTDTQYF
TRBD1 | TRBJ1-1 | NA | TRBV11-2 | TGTGCCAGCAGCCCGAACACAGAAGGGACAGGGGGCGCGTGGACTGAAGCTTTCTTT | CASSPNTEGTGGAWTEAFF
TRBD1 | TRBJ2-7 | NA | TRBV27 | TGTGCCAGCAGTTTAAGACAGGGGAACCCCTACGAGCAGTACTTC | CASSLRQGNPYEQYF
NA | TRBJ1-1 | once | TRBV2 | TGTGCCAGCAGCCCGAACAGGCCCACTGAAGCTTTCTTT | CASSPNRPTEAFF
TRBD1 | TRBJ2-7 | NA | TRBV19 | TGTGCCAGTAGTACTACAGGGGACCTCTCCTACGAGCAGTACTTC | CASSTTGDLSYEQYF
NA | TRBJ2-1 | once | TRBV5-1 | TGCGCCAGCAGCCGGGACCGCTCCTTGGAGCAGTTCTTC | CASSRDRSLEQFF
NA | TRBJ1-2 | NA | TRBV27 | TGTGCCAGCAGTTTATGGGGTACTAACTATGGCTACACCTTC | CASSLWGTNYGYTF
NA | TRBJ1-1 | NA | TRBV7-9 | TGTGCCAGCAGCCCGGGGGACACTGAAGCTTTCTTT | CASSPGDTEAFF
NA | TRBJ1-4 | NA | TRBV7-9 | TGTGCCAGCAGCACGTCCTGGCTCGGGCCTAATGAAAAACTGTTTTTT | CASSTSWLGPNEKLFF
TRBD1 | TRBJ1-2 | NA | TRBV4-1 | TGCGCCAGCAGCCTCCAGACAGGGGTAAATGGCTACACCTTC | CASSLQTGVNGYTF
NA | TRBJ2-1 | NA | TRBV4-2 | TGTGCCAGCAGCCAAACTTCCGGGACTCTTAGATACAATGAGCAGTTCTTC | CASSQTSGTLRYNEQFF
NA | TRBJ2-7 | NA | TRBV27 | TGTGCCAGCAGTAGGTCGACAGCCTACGAGCAGTACTTC | CASSRSTAYEQYF
TRBD1 | TRBJ2-7 | NA | TRBV9 | TGTGCCAGCAGCCCGACGACAGGGGCATTTTACGAGCAGTACTTC | CASSPTTGAFYEQYF
NA | TRBJ1-5 | NA | TRBV7-9 | TGTGCCAGCAGCCCAATTCGGGAGGGGGATAGCAATCAGCCCCAGCATTTT | CASSPIREGDSNQPQHF
NA | TRBJ2-5 | NA | TRBV13 | TGTGCCAGCAGCTTGGACGGGCAGGGGACCCAGTACTTC | CASSLDGQGTQYF
NA | TRBJ2-7 | NA | TRBV5-1 | TGCGCCAGCAGCTTGTCGGGGGCGAAACTGTACGAGCAGTACTTC | CASSLSGAKLYEQYF
NA | TRBJ2-6 | NA | TRBV4-1 | TGCGCCAGCAGCCAAGTGCGGGGTCTTAGCTCTGGGGCCAACGTCCTGACTTTC | CASSQVRGLSSGANVLTF
TRBD2 | TRBJ2-7 | NA | TRBV9 | TGTGCCAGCAGCTTCCGACTAGCGGGCCCCTACGAGCAGTACTTC | CASSFRLAGPYEQYF